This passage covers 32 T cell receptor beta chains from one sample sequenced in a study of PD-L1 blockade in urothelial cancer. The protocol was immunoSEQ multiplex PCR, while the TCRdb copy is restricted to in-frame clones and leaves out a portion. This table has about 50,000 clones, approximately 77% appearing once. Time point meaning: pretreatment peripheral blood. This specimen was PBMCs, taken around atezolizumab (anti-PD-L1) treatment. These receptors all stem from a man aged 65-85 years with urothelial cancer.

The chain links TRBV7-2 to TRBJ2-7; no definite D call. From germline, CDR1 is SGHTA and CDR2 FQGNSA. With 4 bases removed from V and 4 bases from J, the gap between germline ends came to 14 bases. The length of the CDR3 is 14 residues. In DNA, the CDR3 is TGTGCCAGCAGCTCATCCAGATACTATTACGAGCAGTACTTC. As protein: CASSSSRYYYEQYF.

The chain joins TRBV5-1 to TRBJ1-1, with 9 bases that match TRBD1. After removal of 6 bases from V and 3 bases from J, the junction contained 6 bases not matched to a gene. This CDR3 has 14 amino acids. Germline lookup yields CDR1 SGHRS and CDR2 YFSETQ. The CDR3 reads CASTLTGGDTEAFF. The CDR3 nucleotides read TGCGCCAGCACCCTCACAGGGGGCGACACTGAAGCTTTCTTT.

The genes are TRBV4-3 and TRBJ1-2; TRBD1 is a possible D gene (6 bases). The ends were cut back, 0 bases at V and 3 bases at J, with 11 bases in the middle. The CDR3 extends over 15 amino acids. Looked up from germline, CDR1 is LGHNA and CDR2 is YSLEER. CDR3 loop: CASSQDQGQDYGYTF. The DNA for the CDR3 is TGCGCCAGCAGCCAAGATCAGGGGCAGGACTATGGCTACACCTTC.

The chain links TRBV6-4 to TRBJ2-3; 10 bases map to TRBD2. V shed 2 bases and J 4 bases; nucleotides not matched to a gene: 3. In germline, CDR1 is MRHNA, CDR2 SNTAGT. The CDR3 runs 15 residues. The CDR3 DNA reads TGTGCCAGCAGTGACAAGCGGGGGGGCGCAGATACGCAGTATTTT. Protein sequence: CASSDKRGGADTQYF.

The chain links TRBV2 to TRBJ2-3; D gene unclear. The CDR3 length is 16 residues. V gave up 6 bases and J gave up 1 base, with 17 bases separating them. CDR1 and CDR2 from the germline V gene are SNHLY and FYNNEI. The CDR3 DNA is TGTGCCAGCAGGAGAGGTCAGACGGCCGGCACAGATACGCAGTATTTT. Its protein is CASRRGQTAGTDTQYF. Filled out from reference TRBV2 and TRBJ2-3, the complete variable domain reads EPEVTQTPSHQVTQMGQEVILRCVPISNHLYFYWYRQILGQKVEFLVSFYNNEISEKSEIFDDQFSVERPDGSNFTLKIRSTKLEDSAMYFCASRRGQTAGTDTQYFGPGTRLTVL.

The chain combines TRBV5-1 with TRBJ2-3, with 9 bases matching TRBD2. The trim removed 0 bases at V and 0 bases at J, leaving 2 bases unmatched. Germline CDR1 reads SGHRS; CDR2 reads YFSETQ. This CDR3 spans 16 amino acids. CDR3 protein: CASSLASGTSTDTQYF. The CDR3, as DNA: TGCGCCAGCAGCTTGGCTAGCGGGACTAGCACAGATACGCAGTATTTT.

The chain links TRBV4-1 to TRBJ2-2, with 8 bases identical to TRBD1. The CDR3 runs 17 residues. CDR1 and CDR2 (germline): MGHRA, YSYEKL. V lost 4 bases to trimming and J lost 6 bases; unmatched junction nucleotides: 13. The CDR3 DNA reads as TGCGCCAGCAGCCGGGGCGCCGGGACAGGTGGTCCCGGGGAGCTGTTTTTT. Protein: CASSRGAGTGGPGELFF.

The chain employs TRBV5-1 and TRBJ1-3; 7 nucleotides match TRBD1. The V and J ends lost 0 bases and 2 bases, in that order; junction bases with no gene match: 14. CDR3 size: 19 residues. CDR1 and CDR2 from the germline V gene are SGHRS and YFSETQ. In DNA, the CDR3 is TGCGCCAGCAGCTTGGTAGGGACAGCCGTTGGGGGTACTGGAAACACCATATATTTT. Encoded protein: CASSLVGTAVGGTGNTIYF.

The CDR3: CAIRGSAGEQYF. The DNA of the CDR3 is TGTGCCATTCGGGGGAGTGCAGGGGAGCAGTACTTC. This chain connects TRBV10-3 to TRBJ2-7; a possible D gene is TRBD2 (6 bases). Germline CDR1 and CDR2: ENHRY and SYGVKD. Trimming removed 9 bases from V and 7 bases from J, with 16 bases in between. This CDR3 is built from 12 residues.

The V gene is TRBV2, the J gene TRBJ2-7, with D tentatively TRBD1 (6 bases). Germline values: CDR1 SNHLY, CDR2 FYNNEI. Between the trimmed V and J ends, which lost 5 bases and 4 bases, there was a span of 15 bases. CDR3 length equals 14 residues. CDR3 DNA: TGTGCCAGCAGTCCAGACAGGAACCGTTACGAGCAGTACTTC. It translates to CASSPDRNRYEQYF.

The chain's CDR3 is CASSFRGNQMNTEAFF. The CDR3 DNA sequence: TGTGCCAGCAGCTTCCGGGGGAACCAGATGAACACTGAAGCTTTCTTT. The chain is built from TRBV5-6 and TRBJ1-1; TRBD1 is a possible D gene (5 bases). V lost 2 bases, J lost 0 bases, and 14 bases lay in between. The germline V gene has CDR1 SGHDT and CDR2 YYEEEE. The CDR3 contains 16 residues.

CDR3 DNA sequence: TGTGCCAGCAGTCTTAGCGGGAGCCGGAATGAGCAGTTCTTC. It encodes CASSLSGSRNEQFF. The rearrangement links TRBV7-3 to TRBJ2-1; TRBD2 agrees at 9 bases. Trimming removed 6 bases from V and 7 bases from J; junction bases left unmatched: 7. The germline V gene has CDR1 SGHTA and CDR2 FQGTGA. The CDR3 totals 14 residues.

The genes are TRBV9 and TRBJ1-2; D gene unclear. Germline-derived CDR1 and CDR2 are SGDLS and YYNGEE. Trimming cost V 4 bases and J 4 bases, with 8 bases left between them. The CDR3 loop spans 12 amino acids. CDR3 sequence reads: CASSSTSYGYTF. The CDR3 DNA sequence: TGTGCCAGCAGCTCCACGAGCTATGGCTACACCTTC.

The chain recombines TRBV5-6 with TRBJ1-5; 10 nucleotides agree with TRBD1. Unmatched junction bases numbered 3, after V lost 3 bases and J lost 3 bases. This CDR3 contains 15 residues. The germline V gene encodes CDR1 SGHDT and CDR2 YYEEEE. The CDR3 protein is CASSSGQGYNQPQHF. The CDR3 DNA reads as TGTGCCAGCAGCTCGGGACAGGGGTACAATCAGCCCCAGCATTTT.

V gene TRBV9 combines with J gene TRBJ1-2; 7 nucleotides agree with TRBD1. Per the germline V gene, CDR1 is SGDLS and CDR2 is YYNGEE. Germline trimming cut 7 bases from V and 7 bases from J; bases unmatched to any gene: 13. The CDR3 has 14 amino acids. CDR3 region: CASGAPQGSIGYTF. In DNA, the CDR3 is TGTGCCAGCGGCGCACCACAGGGGTCGATTGGCTACACCTTC. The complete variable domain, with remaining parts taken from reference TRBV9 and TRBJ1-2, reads DSGVTQTPKHLITATGQRVTLRCSPRSGDLSVYWYQQSLDQGLQFLIQYYNGEERAKGNILERFSAQQFPDLHSELNLSSLELGDSALYFCASGAPQGSIGYTFGSGTRLTVV.

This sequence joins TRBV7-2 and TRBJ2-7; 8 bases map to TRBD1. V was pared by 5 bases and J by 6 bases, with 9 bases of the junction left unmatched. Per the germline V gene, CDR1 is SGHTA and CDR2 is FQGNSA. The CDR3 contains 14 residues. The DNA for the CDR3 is TGTGCCAGCAGCCTAAACCAGGGGGCGGGCGAGCAGTACTTC. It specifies CASSLNQGAGEQYF.

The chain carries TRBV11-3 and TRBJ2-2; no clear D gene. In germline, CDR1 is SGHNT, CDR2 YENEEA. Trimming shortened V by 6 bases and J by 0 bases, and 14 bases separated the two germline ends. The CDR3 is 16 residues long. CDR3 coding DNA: TGTGCCAGCAGGGGCAGGCCCAACGCGAACACCGGGGAGCTGTTTTTT. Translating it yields CASRGRPNANTGELFF.

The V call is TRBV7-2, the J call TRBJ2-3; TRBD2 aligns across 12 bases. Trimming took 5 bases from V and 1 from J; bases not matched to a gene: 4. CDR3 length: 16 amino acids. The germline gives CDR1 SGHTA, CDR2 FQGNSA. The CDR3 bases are TGTGCCAGCAGCACAAGGACTAGCGGGGGCACAGATACGCAGTATTTT. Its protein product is CASSTRTSGGTDTQYF.

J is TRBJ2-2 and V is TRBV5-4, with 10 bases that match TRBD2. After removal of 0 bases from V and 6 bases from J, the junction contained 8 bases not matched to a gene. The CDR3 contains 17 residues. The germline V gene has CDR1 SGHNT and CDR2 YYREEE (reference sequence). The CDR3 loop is CASSLGLAGVRAGELFF. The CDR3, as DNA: TGTGCCAGCAGCTTGGGGCTAGCGGGAGTTAGGGCCGGGGAGCTGTTTTTT.

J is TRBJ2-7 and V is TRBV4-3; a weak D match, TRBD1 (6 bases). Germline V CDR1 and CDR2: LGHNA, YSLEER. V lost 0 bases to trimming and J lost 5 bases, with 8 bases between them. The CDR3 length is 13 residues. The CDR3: CASSQDYRDEQYF. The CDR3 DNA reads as TGCGCCAGCAGCCAAGATTACAGGGACGAGCAGTACTTC.

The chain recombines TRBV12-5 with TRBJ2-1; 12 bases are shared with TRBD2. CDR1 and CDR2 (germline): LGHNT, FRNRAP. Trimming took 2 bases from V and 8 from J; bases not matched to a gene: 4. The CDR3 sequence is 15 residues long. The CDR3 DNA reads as TGTGCTAGTGGTTTGCCGACTAGCGGGAGTTATGAGCAGTTCTTC. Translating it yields CASGLPTSGSYEQFF.

DNA of the CDR3: TGCGCCAGCAGCCTCCTAGGTCCTCCTTACACAGATACGCAGTATTTT. It encodes CASSLLGPPYTDTQYF. This chain joins TRBV5-1 and TRBJ2-3; D gene unclear. The germline gives CDR1 SGHRS, CDR2 YFSETQ. The ends were cut back, 4 bases at V and 2 bases at J, with 17 bases in the middle. There are 16 residues in the CDR3.

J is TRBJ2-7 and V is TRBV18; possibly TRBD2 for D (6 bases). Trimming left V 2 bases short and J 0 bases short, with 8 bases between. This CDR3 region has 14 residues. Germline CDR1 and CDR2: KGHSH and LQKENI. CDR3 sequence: CASSPAGSSYEQYF. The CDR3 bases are TGTGCCAGCTCACCAGCGGGGTCCTCCTACGAGCAGTACTTC.

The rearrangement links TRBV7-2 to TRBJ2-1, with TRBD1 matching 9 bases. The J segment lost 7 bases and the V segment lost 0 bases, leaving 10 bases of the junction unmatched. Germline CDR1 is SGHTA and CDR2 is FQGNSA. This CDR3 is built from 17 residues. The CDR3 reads CASSLAAGTGLRNEQFF. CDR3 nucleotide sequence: TGTGCCAGCAGCTTAGCCGCCGGGACAGGGTTGCGAAATGAGCAGTTCTTC.

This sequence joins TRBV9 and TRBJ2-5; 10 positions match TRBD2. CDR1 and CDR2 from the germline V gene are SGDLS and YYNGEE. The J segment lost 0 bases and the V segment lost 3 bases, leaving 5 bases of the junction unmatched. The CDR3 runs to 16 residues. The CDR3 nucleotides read TGTGCCAGCAGCGCCCTAGGGACTAGCGACCAAGAGACCCAGTACTTC. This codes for CASSALGTSDQETQYF.

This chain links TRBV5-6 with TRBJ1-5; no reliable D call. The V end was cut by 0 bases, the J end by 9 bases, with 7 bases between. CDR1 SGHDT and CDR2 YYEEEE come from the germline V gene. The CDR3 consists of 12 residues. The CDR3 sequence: CASSLGSRPQHF. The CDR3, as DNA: TGTGCCAGCAGCTTGGGGAGTAGGCCCCAGCATTTT.

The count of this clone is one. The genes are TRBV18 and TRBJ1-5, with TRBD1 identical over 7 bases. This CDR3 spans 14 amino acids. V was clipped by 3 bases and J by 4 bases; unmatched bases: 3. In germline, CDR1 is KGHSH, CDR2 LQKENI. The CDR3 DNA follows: TGTGCCAGCTCACCCACGGGACAGAATCAGCCCCAGCATTTT. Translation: CASSPTGQNQPQHF.

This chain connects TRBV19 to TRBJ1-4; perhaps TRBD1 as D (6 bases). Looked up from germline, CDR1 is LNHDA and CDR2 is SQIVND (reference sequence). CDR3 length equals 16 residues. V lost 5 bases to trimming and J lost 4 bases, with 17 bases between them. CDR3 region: CASSGNRDILNEKLFF. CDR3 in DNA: TGTGCCAGTAGTGGAAACCGGGACATACTTAATGAAAAACTGTTTTTT.

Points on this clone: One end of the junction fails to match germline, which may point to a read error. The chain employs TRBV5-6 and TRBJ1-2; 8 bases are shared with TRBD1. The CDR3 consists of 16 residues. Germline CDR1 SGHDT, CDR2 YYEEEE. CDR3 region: CASTLDRDPGYYGYTF. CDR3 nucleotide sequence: TGTGCCAGCACCTTGGACAGGGACCCCGGTTACTATGGCTACACCTTC.

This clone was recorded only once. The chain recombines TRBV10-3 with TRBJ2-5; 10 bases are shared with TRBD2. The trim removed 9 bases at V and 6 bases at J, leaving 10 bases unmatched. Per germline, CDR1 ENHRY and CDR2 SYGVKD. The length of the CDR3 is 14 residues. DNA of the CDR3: TGTGCCATGGGGGGAGCGGGGGGGCTGCAGACCCAGTACTTC. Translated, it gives CAMGGAGGLQTQYF.

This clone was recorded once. The CDR3 DNA follows: TGTGCCAGCAGTCCCGGGACAGGGACTTATGGCTACACCTTC. Protein product: CASSPGTGTYGYTF. This chain uses TRBV6-6 with TRBJ1-2; TRBD1 matches 9 bases. CDR1 and CDR2 from the germline V gene are MNHNY and SVGAGI (reference sequence). The CDR3 is made up of 14 amino acids. Trimming cost V 5 bases and J 5 bases; bases outside gene matches: 6.

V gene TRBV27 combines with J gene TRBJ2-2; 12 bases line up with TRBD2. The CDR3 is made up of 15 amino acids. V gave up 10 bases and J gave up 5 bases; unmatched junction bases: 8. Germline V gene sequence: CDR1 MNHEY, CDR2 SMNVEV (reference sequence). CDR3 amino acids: CATRLAGARTGELFF. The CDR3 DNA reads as TGTGCCACTCGACTAGCGGGAGCGAGGACCGGGGAGCTGTTTTTT.